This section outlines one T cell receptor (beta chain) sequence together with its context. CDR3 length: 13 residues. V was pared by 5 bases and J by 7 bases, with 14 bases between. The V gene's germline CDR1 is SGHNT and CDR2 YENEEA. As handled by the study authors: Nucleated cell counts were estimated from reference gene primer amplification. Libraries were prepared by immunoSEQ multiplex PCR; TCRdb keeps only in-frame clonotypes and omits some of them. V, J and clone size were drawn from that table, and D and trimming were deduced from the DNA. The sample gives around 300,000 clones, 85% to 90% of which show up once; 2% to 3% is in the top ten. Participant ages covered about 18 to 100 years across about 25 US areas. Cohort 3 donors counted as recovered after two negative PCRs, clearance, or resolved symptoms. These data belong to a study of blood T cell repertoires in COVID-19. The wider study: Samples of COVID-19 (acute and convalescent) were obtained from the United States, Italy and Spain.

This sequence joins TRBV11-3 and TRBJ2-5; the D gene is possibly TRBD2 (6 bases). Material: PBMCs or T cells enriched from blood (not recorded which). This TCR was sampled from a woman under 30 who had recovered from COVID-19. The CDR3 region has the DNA TGTGCCAGCAGCGTCCGTACGCGGGGGACCCAGTACTTC. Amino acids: CASSVRTRGTQYF.